This TCR beta chain was recorded in a study of T cell changes during pregnancy in multiple sclerosis. Method: immunoSEQ multiplex PCR; TCRdb's copy keeps in-frame clones and lacks some. The repertoire consists of 29,000 or so clones, with about nine tenths occurring once and the leading ten covering about 6.9%. V was shortened by 1 base and J by 3 bases, with 18 bases between the two germline ends. The CDR3 runs to 17 residues. Germline loops: CDR1 MNHNS, CDR2 SASEGT. The sequencing used CD8+ T cells from peripheral blood mononuclear cells, collected in the second trimester of pregnancy. The TCR comes from a female donor with multiple sclerosis, enrolled in a pregnancy study. The chain recombines TRBV6-1 with TRBJ2-5, with D possibly TRBD2 on 5 matching bases. The chain's CDR3 is CASSEGFGMGRKETQYF. CDR3 DNA sequence: TGTGCCAGCAGTGAAGGATTCGGGATGGGTAGGAAAGAGACCCAGTACTTC.